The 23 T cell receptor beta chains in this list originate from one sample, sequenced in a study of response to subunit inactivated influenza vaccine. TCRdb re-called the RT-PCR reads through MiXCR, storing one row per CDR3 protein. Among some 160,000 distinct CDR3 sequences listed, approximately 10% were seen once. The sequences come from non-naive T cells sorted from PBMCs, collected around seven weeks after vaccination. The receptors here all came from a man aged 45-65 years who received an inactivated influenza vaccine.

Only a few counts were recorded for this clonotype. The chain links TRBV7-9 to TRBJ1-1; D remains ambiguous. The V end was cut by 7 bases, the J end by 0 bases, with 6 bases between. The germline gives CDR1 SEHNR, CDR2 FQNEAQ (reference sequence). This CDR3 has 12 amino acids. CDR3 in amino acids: CASTGLNTEAFF. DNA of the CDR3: TGTGCCAGCACGGGTTTGAACACTGAAGCTTTCTTT.

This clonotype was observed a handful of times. The CDR3 protein is CASSPGRISGRADNEQFF. CDR3 coding DNA: TGTGCCAGCAGTCCCGGGAGGATTAGCGGGAGGGCCGACAATGAGCAGTTCTTC. V usage is TRBV12-3 or TRBV12-4 and J usage is TRBJ2-1; 11 bases agree with TRBD2. CDR3 length equals 18 residues. The V and J ends lost 5 bases and 5 bases, in that order; junction bases with no gene match: 14.

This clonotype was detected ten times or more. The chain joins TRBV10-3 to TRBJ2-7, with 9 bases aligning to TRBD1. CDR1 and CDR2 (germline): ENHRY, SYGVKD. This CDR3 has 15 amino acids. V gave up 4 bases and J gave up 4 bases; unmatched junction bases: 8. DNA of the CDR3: TGTGCCATCAGTGCTACAGGGGGCCTTACGTACGAGCAGTACTTC. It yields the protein CAISATGGLTYEQYF.

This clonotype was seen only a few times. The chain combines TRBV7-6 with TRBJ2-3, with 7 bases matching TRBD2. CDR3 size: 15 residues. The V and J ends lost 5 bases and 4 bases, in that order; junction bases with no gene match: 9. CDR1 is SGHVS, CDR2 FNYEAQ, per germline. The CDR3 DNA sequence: TGTGCCAGCAGCAAGCGGGGAGACCCGGCAGATACGCAGTATTTT. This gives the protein CASSKRGDPADTQYF.

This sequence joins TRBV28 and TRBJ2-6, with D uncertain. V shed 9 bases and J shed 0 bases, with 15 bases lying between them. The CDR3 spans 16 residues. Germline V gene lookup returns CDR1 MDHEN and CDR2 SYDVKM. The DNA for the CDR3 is TGTGCCAGTACCAGCAGACTCCGCTCTGGGGCCAACGTCCTGACTTTC. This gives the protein CASTSRLRSGANVLTF.

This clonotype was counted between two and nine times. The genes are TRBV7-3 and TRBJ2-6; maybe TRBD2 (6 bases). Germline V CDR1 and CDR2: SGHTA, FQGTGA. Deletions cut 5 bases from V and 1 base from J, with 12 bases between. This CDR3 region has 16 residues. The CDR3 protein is CASSPMGGSGANVLTF. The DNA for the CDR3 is TGTGCCAGCAGCCCGATGGGGGGATCTGGGGCCAACGTCCTGACTTTC.

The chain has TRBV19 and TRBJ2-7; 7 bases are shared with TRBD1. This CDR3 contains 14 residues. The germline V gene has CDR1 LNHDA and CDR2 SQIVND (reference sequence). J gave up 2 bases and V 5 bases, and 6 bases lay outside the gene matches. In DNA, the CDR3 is TGTGCCAGTAGTGCCGGACAGGATACCTACGAGCAGTACTTC. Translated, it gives CASSAGQDTYEQYF. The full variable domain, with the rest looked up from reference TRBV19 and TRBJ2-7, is DGGITQSPKYLFRKEGQNVTLSCEQNLNHDAMYWYRQDPGQGLRLIYYSQIVNDFQKGDIAEGYSVSREKKESFPLTVTSAQKNPTAFYLCASSAGQDTYEQYFGPGTRLTVT.

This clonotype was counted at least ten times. The CDR3 DNA follows: TGTGCCAGCAGTCCCGGGACAGGGGTGCGGTACGAGCAGTACTTC. Protein sequence: CASSPGTGVRYEQYF. This chain uses TRBV12-3 or TRBV12-4 with TRBJ2-7; 10 nucleotides match TRBD1. With V trimmed by 5 bases and J by 4 bases, 8 bases remained unmatched. CDR3 length equals 15 residues.

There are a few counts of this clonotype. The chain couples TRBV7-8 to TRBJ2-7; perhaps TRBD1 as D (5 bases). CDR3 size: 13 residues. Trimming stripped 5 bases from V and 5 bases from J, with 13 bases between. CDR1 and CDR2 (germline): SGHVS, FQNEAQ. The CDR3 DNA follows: TGTGCCAGCAGCCCATTCCAGGGCGACGAGCAGTACTTC. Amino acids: CASSPFQGDEQYF. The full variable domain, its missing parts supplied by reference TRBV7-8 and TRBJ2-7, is GAGVSQSPRYKVAKRGQDVALRCDPISGHVSLFWYQQALGQGPEFLTYFQNEAQLDKSGLPSDRFFAERPEGSVSTLKIQRTQQEDSAVYLCASSPFQGDEQYFGPGTRLTVT.

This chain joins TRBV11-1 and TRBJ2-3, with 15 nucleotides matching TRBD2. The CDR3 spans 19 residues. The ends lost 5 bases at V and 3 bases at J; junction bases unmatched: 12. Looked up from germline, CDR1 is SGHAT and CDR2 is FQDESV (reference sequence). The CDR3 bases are TGTGCCAGCAGCCCCGGGACTAGCGGGAGGCGTACGGGAACAGATACGCAGTATTTT. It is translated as CASSPGTSGRRTGTDTQYF.

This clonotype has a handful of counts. The DNA for the CDR3 is TGTGCCAGCACCCCAGAGACTGCCTCCTACGAGCAGTACTTC. This sequence encodes CASTPETASYEQYF. The rearrangement joins TRBV6-2 or TRBV6-3 to TRBJ2-7; D remains unclear. This CDR3 comprises 14 residues. V lost 7 bases, J lost 0 bases, and 13 bases lay in between. The germline V gene encodes CDR1 MNHEY and CDR2 SVGEGT.

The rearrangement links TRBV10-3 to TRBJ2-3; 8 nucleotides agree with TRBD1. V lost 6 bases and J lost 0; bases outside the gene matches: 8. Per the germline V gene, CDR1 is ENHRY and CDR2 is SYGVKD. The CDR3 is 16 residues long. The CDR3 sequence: CAISRDRLASTDTQYF. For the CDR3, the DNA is TGTGCCATCAGCCGGGACAGGTTAGCTAGCACAGATACGCAGTATTTT.

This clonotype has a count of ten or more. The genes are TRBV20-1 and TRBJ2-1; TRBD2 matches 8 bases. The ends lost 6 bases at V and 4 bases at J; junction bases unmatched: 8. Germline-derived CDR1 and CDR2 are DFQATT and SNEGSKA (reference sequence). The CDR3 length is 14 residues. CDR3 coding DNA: TGCAGTGCCTCCCTCGCGGGGGGTTACAATGAGCAGTTCTTC. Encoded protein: CSASLAGGYNEQFF.

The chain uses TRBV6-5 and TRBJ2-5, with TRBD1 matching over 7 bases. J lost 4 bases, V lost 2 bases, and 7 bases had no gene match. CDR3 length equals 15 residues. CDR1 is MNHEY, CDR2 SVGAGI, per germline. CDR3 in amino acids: CASSYGQAIGETQYF. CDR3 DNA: TGTGCCAGCAGTTACGGACAGGCGATAGGAGAGACCCAGTACTTC.

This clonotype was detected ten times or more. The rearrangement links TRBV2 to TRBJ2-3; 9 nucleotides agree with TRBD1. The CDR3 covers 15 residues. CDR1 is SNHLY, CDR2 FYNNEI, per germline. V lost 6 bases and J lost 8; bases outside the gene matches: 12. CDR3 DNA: TGTGCCAGCAGCGCCTCCGGGACAGGGAAACGTACGCAGTATTTT. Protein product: CASSASGTGKRTQYF.

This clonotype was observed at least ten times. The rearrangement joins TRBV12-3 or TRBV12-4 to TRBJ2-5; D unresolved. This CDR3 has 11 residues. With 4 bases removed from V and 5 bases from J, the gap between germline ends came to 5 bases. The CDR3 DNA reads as TGTGCCAGCAGTTCGAGGGAGACCCAGTACTTC. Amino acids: CASSSRETQYF.

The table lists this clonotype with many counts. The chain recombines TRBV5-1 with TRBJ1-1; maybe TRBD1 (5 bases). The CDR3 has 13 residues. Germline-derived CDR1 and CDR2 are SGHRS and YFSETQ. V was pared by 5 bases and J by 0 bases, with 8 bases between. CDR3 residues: CASRQVMNTEAFF. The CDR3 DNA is TGCGCCAGCAGACAGGTAATGAACACTGAAGCTTTCTTT.

CDR3 region: CASSPTATGGNQPQHF. The CDR3 DNA reads as TGTGCCAGCAGCCCGACAGCTACGGGGGGCAATCAGCCCCAGCATTTT. The chain uses TRBV6-1 and TRBJ1-5; possibly TRBD1 for D (5 bases). Germline-derived CDR1 and CDR2 are MNHNS and SASEGT. The V end lost 6 bases, the J end lost 2 bases, and 17 bases lay between the germline ends. This CDR3 contains 16 residues.

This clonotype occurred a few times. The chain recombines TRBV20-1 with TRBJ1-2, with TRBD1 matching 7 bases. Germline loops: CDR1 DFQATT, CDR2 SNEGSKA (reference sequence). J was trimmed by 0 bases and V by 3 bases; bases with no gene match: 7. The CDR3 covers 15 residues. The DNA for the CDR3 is TGCAGTGCTAGCAGTCCGACAGGGACTAACTATGGCTACACCTTC. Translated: CSASSPTGTNYGYTF.

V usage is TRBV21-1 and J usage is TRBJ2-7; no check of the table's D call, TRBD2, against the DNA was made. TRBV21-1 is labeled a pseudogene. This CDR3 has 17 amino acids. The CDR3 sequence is CASSAQPSGINSYEQYF. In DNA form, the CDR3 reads TGTGCCAGCAGCGCCCAACCTAGCGGGATAAACTCCTACGAGCAGTACTTC.

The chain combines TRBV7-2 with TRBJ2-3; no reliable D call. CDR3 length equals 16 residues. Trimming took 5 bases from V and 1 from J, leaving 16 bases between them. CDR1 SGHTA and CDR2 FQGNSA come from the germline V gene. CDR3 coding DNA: TGTGCCAGCAGCCCCCCGTGGGGTTCAGGCACAGATACGCAGTATTTT. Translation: CASSPPWGSGTDTQYF.

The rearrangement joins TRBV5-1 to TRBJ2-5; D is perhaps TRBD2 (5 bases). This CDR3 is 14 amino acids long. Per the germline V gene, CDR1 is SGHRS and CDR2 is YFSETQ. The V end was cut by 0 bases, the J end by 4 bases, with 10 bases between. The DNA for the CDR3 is TGCGCCAGCAGCTTGGTTGATGGGAGAGAGACCCAGTACTTC. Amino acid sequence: CASSLVDGRETQYF.

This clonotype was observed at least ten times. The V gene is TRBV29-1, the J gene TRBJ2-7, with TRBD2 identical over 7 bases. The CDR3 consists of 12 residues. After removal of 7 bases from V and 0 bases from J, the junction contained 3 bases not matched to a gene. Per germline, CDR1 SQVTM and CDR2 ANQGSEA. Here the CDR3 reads CSASGTSYEQYF. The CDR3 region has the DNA TGCAGCGCTAGCGGAACCTCCTACGAGCAGTACTTC.